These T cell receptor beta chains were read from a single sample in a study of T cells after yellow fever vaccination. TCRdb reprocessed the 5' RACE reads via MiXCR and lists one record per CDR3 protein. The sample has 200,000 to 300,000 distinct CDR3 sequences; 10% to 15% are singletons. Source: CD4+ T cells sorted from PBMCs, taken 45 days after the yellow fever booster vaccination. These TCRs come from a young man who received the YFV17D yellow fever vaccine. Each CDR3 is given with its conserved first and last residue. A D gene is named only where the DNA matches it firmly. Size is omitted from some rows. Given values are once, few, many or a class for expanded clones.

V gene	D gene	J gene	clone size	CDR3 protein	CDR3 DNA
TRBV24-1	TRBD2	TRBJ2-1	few	CATALGGAGDEQFF	TGTGCCACCGCTCTCGGGGGGGCTGGGGATGAGCAGTTCTTC
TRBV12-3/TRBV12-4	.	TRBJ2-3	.	CASILPGLDTQYF	TGTGCCAGCATCCTGCCGGGACTAGATACGCAGTATTTT
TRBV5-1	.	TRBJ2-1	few	CASSLKIMGELGDNEQFF	TGCGCCAGCAGCCTGAAAATCATGGGGGAGTTAGGGGACAATGAGCAGTTCTTC
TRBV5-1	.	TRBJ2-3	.	CASSRDRDTQYF	TGCGCCAGCAGCCGTGATAGAGATACGCAGTATTTT
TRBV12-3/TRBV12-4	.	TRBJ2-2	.	CASSLGAQTGELFF	TGTGCCAGCAGTTTAGGTGCTCAAACCGGGGAGCTGTTTTTT
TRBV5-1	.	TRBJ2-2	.	CASSETGSLNTGELFF	TGCGCCAGCAGCGAAACAGGGTCCCTGAACACCGGGGAGCTGTTTTTT
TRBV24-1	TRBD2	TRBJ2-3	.	CATSDSNSGVTDTQYF	TGTGCCACCAGTGATTCTAATAGCGGGGTCACAGATACGCAGTATTTT
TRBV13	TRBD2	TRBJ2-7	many	CASSRRTSRSYEQYF	TGTGCCAGCAGCCGAAGGACTAGCAGGTCCTACGAGCAGTACTTC
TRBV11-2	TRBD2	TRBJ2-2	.	CASSPASGWNTGELFF	TGTGCCAGCAGCCCCGCTAGCGGATGGAACACCGGGGAGCTGTTTTTT
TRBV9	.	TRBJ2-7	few	CASSVEATGSYEQYF	TGTGCCAGCAGCGTAGAAGCTACTGGATCCTACGAGCAGTACTTC